In its sample, the clone carrying this T cell receptor (beta chain) was seen a few times. The sample carries other DNA sequences with the same CDR3. This entry is derived from a study of cytomegalovirus exposure and HLA in healthy donors. The study ran its PCR with 60 Vbeta and 13 Jbeta primers. Assay used: immunoSEQ multiplex PCR; TCRdb lists only in-frame clones, some missing. In the table there are 90,000 to 120,000 clones, approximately 80% of which are singletons. Germline V lookup: CDR1 LNHDA, CDR2 SQIVND (reference sequence). CDR3 length: 14 amino acids. The trim removed 3 bases at V and 2 bases at J, leaving 1 base unmatched.

This chain uses TRBV19 with TRBJ1-5, with 7 bases that match TRBD1. The sample consisted of PBMCs. The origin of this receptor is a woman between 18 and 29 years old in good health and CMV-seropositive. CDR3 in DNA: TGTGCCAGTAGTATCGGGACAGGCAATCAGCCCCAGCATTTT. As protein: CASSIGTGNQPQHF.